The 10 T cell receptor beta chains given below trace back to one sample, sequenced in a study of breast tumors, draining lymph nodes, adjacent tissues (dated by TCRdb to 2016 to 2017). Libraries were built with multiplex PCR. These reads were obtained on an Illumina HiSeq 2000. Using fastp at Q25 and MiXCR, TCRdb reprocessed the public reads and kept productive beta chains. Rows with one shared CDR3 protein collapse into an entry with the most common genes and DNA. This sample comprises over 130,000 distinct CDR3 sequences, over 25% of them detected only once. The ten largest account for roughly 2.2% of the sample. Lymph node samples came from the axillary draining lymph nodes of breast cancer patients. Sequenced sample: axillary lymph node tissue. All receptors derive from a female donor with breast cancer. Some clones in this sample may be carry-over from other donors' samples.

The sample holds a few counts of this clonotype. V and J are TRBV20-1 and TRBJ1-2; D unresolved. Per the germline V gene, CDR1 is DFQATT and CDR2 is SNEGSKA (reference sequence). The CDR3 is 16 amino acids. The V end was cut by 1 base, the J end by 4 bases, with 19 bases between. CDR3: CSARVVGITGGYGYTF. The CDR3, as DNA: TGCAGTGCTAGAGTGGTGGGGATTACGGGCGGCTATGGCTACACCTTC.

The rearrangement joins TRBV20-1 to TRBJ2-1, with D tentatively TRBD1 (6 bases). The CDR3 contains 14 residues. Germline assignment: CDR1 DFQATT and CDR2 SNEGSKA (reference sequence). V was shortened by 6 bases and J by 4 bases, with 16 bases between the two germline ends. CDR3 in DNA: TGCAGTGCGCCTGGAAGGGGGAGTTACAATGAGCAGTTCTTC. Translation: CSAPGRGSYNEQFF.

In its sample, this clonotype was seen a few times. The chain has TRBV10-1 and TRBJ2-1, with 12 bases lining up with TRBD2. V dropped 0 bases and J dropped 4; count of bases not matched to a gene: 1. The CDR3 is 16 amino acids. Germline CDR1 and CDR2: WNHNN and SYGVQD (reference sequence). The CDR3 reads CASSESGTSGYNEQFF. CDR3 bases: TGCGCCAGCAGTGAGTCCGGGACTAGCGGGTACAATGAGCAGTTCTTC.

This clonotype was seen many times. This sequence joins TRBV6-5 and TRBJ2-7, with D unresolved. Trimming cost V 8 bases and J 3 bases, with 14 bases left between them. The length of the CDR3 is 13 residues. Per germline, CDR1 MNHEY and CDR2 SVGAGI. This chain's CDR3 is CASATSTVYEQYF. CDR3 DNA sequence: TGTGCCAGCGCCACCTCCACGGTCTACGAGCAGTACTTC.

This clonotype was seen many times. The V call is TRBV24-1, the J call TRBJ1-5; D is unresolved. Per the germline V gene, CDR1 is KGHDR and CDR2 is SFDVKD. Trimming cost V 2 bases and J 0 bases, with 7 bases left between them. The CDR3 runs 15 residues. The CDR3 coding sequence is TGTGCCACCAGTGATTCTCACTTTAGCAATCAGCCCCAGCATTTT. It translates to CATSDSHFSNQPQHF.

This clonotype occurred once. A much more abundant neighbour one base away suggests this may be a read error. The rearrangement uses TRBV12-5 and TRBJ2-3; D unresolved. Germline CDR1 reads LGHNT; CDR2 reads FRNRAP. The CDR3 extends over 14 amino acids. Between the trimmed V and J ends, which lost 4 bases and 3 bases, there was a span of 11 bases. This CDR3 is CASGSSVGTDTQYF. The CDR3 nucleotides read TGTGCTAGTGGTTCTTCGGTGGGGACAGATACGCAGTATTTT.

This chain connects TRBV24-1 to TRBJ1-2; D is uncertain. The V gene lost 5 bases and the J gene lost 7 bases, with 16 bases spanning the gap. Germline assignment: CDR1 KGHDR and CDR2 SFDVKD. The CDR3 is 14 amino acids. The CDR3 DNA follows: TGTGCCACCAGTGCTAGTCCGGCCGGTAGTGGCTACACCTTC. It specifies CATSASPAGSGYTF.

This clonotype came up many times. This rearrangement joins TRBV10-3 to TRBJ2-7; tentatively, D is TRBD1 (6 bases). V was trimmed by 6 bases and J by 2 bases, leaving 20 bases between them. Per germline, CDR1 ENHRY and CDR2 SYGVKD. This CDR3 is built from 16 residues. This chain's CDR3 is CAIRSEQGRLTYEQYV. The DNA for the CDR3 is TGTGCCATCAGATCTGAACAGGGCCGGTTAACCTACGAGCAGTACGTC.

This clonotype was seen only a few times. The rearrangement links TRBV30 to TRBJ2-2; 9 bases are a match to TRBD2. Germline V CDR1 and CDR2: GTSNPN, SVGIG (reference sequence). This CDR3 is built from 19 residues. V trimming: 2 bases; J trimming: 6 bases; junction bases outside the gene matches: 19. The DNA of the CDR3 is TGTGCCTGGAGTTACTTGCGAGGCGGGGGGGCCGACAGTCCCGGGGAGCTGTTTTTT. It encodes CAWSYLRGGGADSPGELFF.

This clonotype was observed many times. This rearrangement joins TRBV2 to TRBJ1-2; 7 bases agree with TRBD1. The germline gives CDR1 SNHLY, CDR2 FYNNEI. This CDR3 contains 14 residues. After removal of 6 bases from V and 5 bases from J, the junction contained 9 bases not matched to a gene. The CDR3 nucleotides read TGTGCCAGCAGCGAACCGACAGGGAAGTATGGCTACACCTTC. Translation: CASSEPTGKYGYTF.